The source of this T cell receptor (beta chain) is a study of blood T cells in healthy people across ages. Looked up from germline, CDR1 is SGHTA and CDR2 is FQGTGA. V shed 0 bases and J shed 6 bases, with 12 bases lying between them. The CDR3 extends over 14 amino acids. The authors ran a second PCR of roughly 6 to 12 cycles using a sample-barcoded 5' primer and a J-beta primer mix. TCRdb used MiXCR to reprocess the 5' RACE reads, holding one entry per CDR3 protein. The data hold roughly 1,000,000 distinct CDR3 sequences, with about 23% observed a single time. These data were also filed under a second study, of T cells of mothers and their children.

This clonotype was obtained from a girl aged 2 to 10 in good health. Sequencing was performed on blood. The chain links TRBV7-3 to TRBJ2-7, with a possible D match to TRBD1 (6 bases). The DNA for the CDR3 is TGTGCCAGCAGCTTAACAGGGGGATCAATCGAGCAGTACTTC. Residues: CASSLTGGSIEQYF.